The 14 T cell receptor beta chains below were found in one sample sequenced in a study of blood T cell repertoires in COVID-19. The data were produced by immunoSEQ multiplex PCR, yet TCRdb's version contains in-frame clones alone and is incomplete. The sample consists of around 250,000 clones, around 84% of them appearing once. Sequenced sample: peripheral blood. The receptors stem from a woman between 18 and 29 years old with acute or convalescent COVID-19.

The rearrangement links TRBV4-3 to TRBJ1-2; TRBD1 might be the D (5 bases). The CDR3 covers 16 residues. Trimming removed 0 bases from V and 2 bases from J, with 13 bases in between. From germline, CDR1 is LGHNA and CDR2 YSLEER. CDR3 sequence reads: CASSQDSSGRNYGYTF. CDR3 in DNA: TGCGCCAGCAGCCAAGATAGTTCAGGGCGAAACTATGGCTACACCTTC.

The chain has TRBV7-2 and TRBJ1-3, with a tentative D call TRBD1 (5 bases). The CDR3 extends over 13 amino acids. CDR1 is SGHTA, CDR2 FQGNSA, per germline. Trimming stripped 1 base from V and 4 bases from J, with 5 bases between. The CDR3: CASSLGQGNTIYF. The CDR3 DNA reads TGTGCCAGCAGCTTAGGACAGGGAAACACCATATATTTT.

This clone was counted a few times. The rearrangement uses TRBV3-1 (or the pseudogene TRBV3-2) and TRBJ1-1; tentative D call: TRBD1 (6 bases). The V gene lost 10 bases and the J gene lost 5 bases, with 20 bases spanning the gap. Germline assignment: CDR1 LGHDT and CDR2 YNNKEL (reference sequence). The CDR3 sequence is 14 residues long. Here the CDR3 DNA reads TGTGCCACGAAAAAAACAGGGATGGGGACTGAAGCTTTCTTT. It yields the protein CATKKTGMGTEAFF.

This rearrangement joins TRBV25-1 to TRBJ2-5; 8 bases are shared with TRBD1. CDR3 length equals 17 residues. Germline CDR1 and CDR2: MGHDK and SYGVNS. Losses at the gene ends were 5 bases for V and 5 bases for J; bases not matched to a gene: 16. CDR3 protein: CASSTRGAGGGRETQYF. Written as DNA, the CDR3 is TGTGCCAGCAGTACAAGAGGGGCAGGGGGCGGACGGGAGACCCAGTACTTC. Filled out from reference TRBV25-1 and TRBJ2-5, the complete variable domain reads EADIYQTPRYLVIGTGKKITLECSQTMGHDKMYWYQQDPGMELHLIHYSYGVNSTEKGDLSSESTVSRIRTEHFPLTLESARPSHTSQYLCASSTRGAGGGRETQYFGPGTRLLVL.

This clone showed up just a few times. The chain is built from TRBV28 and TRBJ2-2; perhaps TRBD2 as D (5 bases). The V gene's germline CDR1 is MDHEN and CDR2 SYDVKM. V was shortened by 7 bases and J by 6 bases, with 15 bases between the two germline ends. This CDR3 comprises 14 residues. The CDR3 region has the DNA TGTGCCAGCATCCCCGGGGAGTTGGCCGGGGAGCTGTTTTTT. It specifies CASIPGELAGELFF.

The chain recombines TRBV5-6 with TRBJ1-1; 7 positions agree with TRBD1. This CDR3 has 14 residues. V was pared by 4 bases and J by 5 bases, with 8 bases of the junction left unmatched. Germline V gene lookup returns CDR1 SGHDT and CDR2 YYEEEE. The CDR3 spells CASSRDRAQTEAFF. The DNA of the CDR3 is TGTGCCAGCAGCCGCGACAGGGCTCAGACTGAAGCTTTCTTT.

To note about this clone: This same CDR3 is encoded by further DNA sequences in the sample. The chain combines TRBV30 with TRBJ1-6; a possible D gene is TRBD1 (6 bases). This CDR3 is built from 13 residues. V lost 0 bases to trimming and J lost 12 bases, with 12 bases between them. Germline assignment: CDR1 GTSNPN and CDR2 SVGIG (reference sequence). CDR3 coding DNA: TGTGCCTGGAGTGTACCGGGGGGCGGACCCCTCCACTTT. It translates to CAWSVPGGGPLHF.

The rearrangement uses TRBV12-5 and TRBJ2-3; weak D call: TRBD1 (6 bases). V gave up 4 bases and J gave up 14 bases, with 25 bases separating them. The CDR3 loop spans 15 amino acids. The germline V gene has CDR1 LGHNT and CDR2 FRNRAP. The CDR3 nucleotides are TGTGCTAGTGGTTCCGGGACAAACCTATACCTTTGGACGTATTTT. Protein: CASGSGTNLYLWTYF.

V and J are TRBV20-1 and TRBJ1-6, with D maybe TRBD1 (5 bases). V was clipped by 3 bases and J by 7 bases, with 10 bases between them. This CDR3 spans 13 amino acids. Germline values: CDR1 DFQATT, CDR2 SNEGSKA (reference sequence). In DNA, the CDR3 is TGCAGTGCTAGTCTGCAGGGAAATTCACCCCTCCACTTT. It encodes CSASLQGNSPLHF.

The chain carries TRBV19 and TRBJ2-1, with 7 bases matching TRBD2. V dropped 3 bases and J dropped 9; count of bases not matched to a gene: 8. Germline-derived CDR1 and CDR2 are LNHDA and SQIVND (reference sequence). The CDR3 loop spans 14 amino acids. The CDR3 DNA reads as TGTGCCAGTAGTATCTGGGGGAGGGAAAGTGAGCAGTTCTTC. Residues: CASSIWGRESEQFF. Based on the CDR3 plus reference TRBV19 and TRBJ2-1, the full variable domain is DGGITQSPKYLFRKEGQNVTLSCEQNLNHDAMYWYRQDPGQGLRLIYYSQIVNDFQKGDIAEGYSVSREKKESFPLTVTSAQKNPTAFYLCASSIWGRESEQFFGPGTRLTVL.

This rearrangement joins TRBV11-3 to TRBJ2-3; D uncertain. This CDR3 region has 15 residues. With 4 bases removed from V and 4 bases from J, the gap between germline ends came to 15 bases. The germline V gene has CDR1 SGHNT and CDR2 YENEEA. The chain's CDR3 is CASSSMYMAADTQYF. In nucleotides, the CDR3 is TGTGCCAGCAGCTCCATGTATATGGCGGCAGATACGCAGTATTTT.

This sequence joins TRBV5-8 and TRBJ2-3; 10 positions agree with TRBD2. V dropped 3 bases and J dropped 2; count of bases not matched to a gene: 9. Germline CDR1 reads SGHTS; CDR2 reads YDEGEE. This CDR3 spans 17 amino acids. The CDR3 bases are TGTGCCAGCAGCTCGCACGGACTAGCGGATAACACAGATACGCAGTATTTT. It encodes CASSSHGLADNTDTQYF.

This clone has only a few counts. The genes are TRBV2 and TRBJ2-2; 7 positions match TRBD2. The germline gives CDR1 SNHLY, CDR2 FYNNEI. J was trimmed by 3 bases and V by 8 bases; bases with no gene match: 12. The CDR3 contains 16 residues. The CDR3 loop reads CASARRAGVDTGELFF. DNA for the CDR3: TGTGCCAGCGCCCGTAGGGCGGGAGTCGACACCGGGGAGCTGTTTTTT.

This rearrangement joins TRBV18 to TRBJ1-1; the D is unclear. Per germline, CDR1 KGHSH and CDR2 LQKENI. The V end was cut by 6 bases, the J end by 8 bases, with 16 bases between. This CDR3 has 13 amino acids. The CDR3 DNA reads TGTGCCAGCTCCCCCCCGTCGGGGAAGGAAGCTTTCTTT. Its translation: CASSPPSGKEAFF.